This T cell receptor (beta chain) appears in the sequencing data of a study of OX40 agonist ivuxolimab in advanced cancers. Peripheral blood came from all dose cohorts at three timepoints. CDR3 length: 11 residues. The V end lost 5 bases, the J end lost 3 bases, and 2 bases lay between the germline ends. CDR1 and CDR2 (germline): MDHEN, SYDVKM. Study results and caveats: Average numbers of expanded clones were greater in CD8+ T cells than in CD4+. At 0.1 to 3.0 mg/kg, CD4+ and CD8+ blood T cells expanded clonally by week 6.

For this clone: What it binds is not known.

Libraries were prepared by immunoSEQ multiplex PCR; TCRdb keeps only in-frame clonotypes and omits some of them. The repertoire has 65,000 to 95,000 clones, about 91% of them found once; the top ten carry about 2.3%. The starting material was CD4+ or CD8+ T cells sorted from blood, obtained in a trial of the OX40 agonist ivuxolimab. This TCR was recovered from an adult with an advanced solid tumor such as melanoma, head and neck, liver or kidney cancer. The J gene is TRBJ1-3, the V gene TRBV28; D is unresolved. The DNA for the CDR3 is TGTGCCAGCAGTGATGGAAACACCATATATTTT. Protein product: CASSDGNTIYF.